These T cell receptor beta chains were read from a single sample in a study of blood T cell repertoires in COVID-19. Data came from immunoSEQ multiplex PCR; TCRdb stores just in-frame clones and leaves some out. The data hold approximately 230,000 clones, with about 80% observed a single time. Sequenced sample: peripheral blood. The source is an older man with acute or convalescent COVID-19. The CDR3 runs from the conserved cysteine through the conserved F or W. A D gene is named only where the DNA matches it firmly. Size is omitted from some rows. Given values are once, few, many or a class for expanded clones.

V	D	size	CDR3
TRBV27	TRBD1	-	CASSSLQGIYGYTF
TRBV5-1	TRBD1	-	CASSPPTGAGYGYTF
TRBV21-1	-	-	CASSKGHETRRRNEQFF
TRBV5-5	-	once	CASSWGGGQTEAFF
TRBV18	TRBD1	-	CASSPAQGASTEAFF
TRBV28	TRBD1	-	CASSFSGQGFDQPQHF
TRBV18	TRBD1	once	CASSPPWTGGYGYTF
TRBV6-1	-	-	CASSELAGGYGYTF
TRBV2	TRBD1	-	CASSFPRDRSSDTQYF
TRBV30	-	-	CAQSMNYGYTF
TRBV7-9	-	-	CASSLVGGALGTEAFF
TRBV9	-	-	CASSPTGNTEAFF
TRBV20-1	-	many	CSATSGHEQYF